These 29 T cell receptor beta chains were sequenced from one sample in a study of blood T cell repertoires in COVID-19. The data were produced by immunoSEQ multiplex PCR, yet TCRdb's version contains in-frame clones alone and is incomplete. The sample shows roughly 290,000 clones, approximately 89% of them seen only once. The sample comprised peripheral blood. Source of these receptors: a woman aged 50 to 65 who had recovered from COVID-19.

This chain uses TRBV24-1 with TRBJ1-2; 7 nucleotides agree with TRBD1. Germline V gene data show CDR1 as KGHDR and CDR2 as SFDVKD. The CDR3 totals 13 residues. V lost 4 bases to trimming and J lost 6 bases; unmatched junction nucleotides: 4. CDR3 DNA sequence: TGTGCCACCAGTGAAACAGGGGATAATGGCTACACCTTC. Amino acid sequence: CATSETGDNGYTF.

The rearrangement links TRBV27 to TRBJ2-3; 10 bases line up with TRBD2. J was trimmed by 1 base and V by 1 base; bases with no gene match: 11. Germline assignment: CDR1 MNHEY and CDR2 SMNVEV (reference sequence). This CDR3 spans 19 amino acids. Here the CDR3 DNA reads TGTGCCAGCAGTTTATATCCTAGCGGGGGAATTTTACGCACAGATACGCAGTATTTT. This translates into CASSLYPSGGILRTDTQYF.

In this sample, this clone turned up once. The chain links TRBV19 to TRBJ1-1, with D possibly being TRBD1 (6 bases). Germline CDR1 is LNHDA and CDR2 is SQIVND (reference sequence). CDR3 length: 13 residues. The V gene lost 6 bases and the J gene lost 4 bases, with 12 bases spanning the gap. Written as DNA, the CDR3 is TGTGCCAGTAGGACCACAGGGCGCACTGAAGCTTTCTTT. It codes for CASRTTGRTEAFF.

The V and J genes are TRBV9 and TRBJ1-4; 7 bases align to TRBD1. The V segment lost 5 bases and the J segment 5 bases; nucleotides outside the gene matches: 6. Germline values: CDR1 SGDLS, CDR2 YYNGEE. CDR3 length equals 14 residues. For the CDR3, the DNA is TGTGCCAGCAGTACCGGGACAGCAAATGAAAAACTGTTTTTT. Amino acid sequence: CASSTGTANEKLFF.

The rearrangement links TRBV10-3 to TRBJ1-4, with 7 bases lining up with TRBD1. Germline V CDR1 and CDR2: ENHRY, SYGVKD. Germline trimming cut 9 bases from V and 3 bases from J; bases unmatched to any gene: 1. The CDR3 is 12 residues long. The CDR3 DNA sequence: TGTGCCATAGGGACAGCTAATGAAAAACTGTTTTTT. Amino acids: CAIGTANEKLFF.

The chain recombines TRBV4-3 with TRBJ2-2; possibly TRBD1 for D (5 bases). V was pared by 2 bases and J by 5 bases, with 12 bases between. Germline V gene lookup returns CDR1 LGHNA and CDR2 YSLEER. This CDR3 has 15 amino acids. This chain's CDR3 is CASSQLGEGTGELFF. The DNA for the CDR3 is TGCGCCAGCAGCCAACTAGGGGAAGGGACCGGGGAGCTGTTTTTT.

The CDR3 sequence is CASSKRLGGQPQHF. The CDR3 nucleotides are TGTGCCAGCAGTAAACGTCTAGGGGGCCAGCCCCAGCATTTT. This sequence joins TRBV28 and TRBJ1-5, with 7 bases that match TRBD1. J lost 7 bases, V lost 5 bases, and 8 bases had no gene match. The CDR3 length is 14 residues. Germline V gene lookup returns CDR1 MDHEN and CDR2 SYDVKM.

This clone was seen a handful of times. V gene TRBV9 combines with J gene TRBJ1-1, with D perhaps TRBD1 (5 bases). The germline CDR1 and CDR2 sequences are SGDLS and YYNGEE. The V end was cut by 3 bases, the J end by 6 bases, with 12 bases between. The CDR3 length is 13 residues. This CDR3 is CASSGARDAEAFF. The CDR3 region has the DNA TGTGCCAGCAGCGGGGCGCGGGACGCTGAAGCTTTCTTT.

V and J are TRBV5-1 and TRBJ2-7; D is perhaps TRBD2 (5 bases). V lost 0 bases and J lost 7, with 14 bases in between. Per the germline V gene, CDR1 is SGHRS and CDR2 is YFSETQ. The CDR3 runs 14 residues. CDR3 bases: TGCGCCAGCAGCTTGGACACTAGTCGGAGGGAGCAGTACTTC. Protein sequence: CASSLDTSRREQYF.

V gene TRBV19 combines with J gene TRBJ1-1; D perhaps matches TRBD1 (6 bases). The V and J ends lost 5 bases and 6 bases respectively, with 16 bases between them. This CDR3 comprises 14 residues. Germline V gene sequence: CDR1 LNHDA, CDR2 SQIVND (reference sequence). CDR3 amino acids: CASSVQGDLAEAFF. In nucleotides, the CDR3 is TGTGCCAGTAGTGTACAGGGTGATCTGGCTGAAGCTTTCTTT. The variable domain in full, with the rest retrieved from reference TRBV19 and TRBJ1-1, is DGGITQSPKYLFRKEGQNVTLSCEQNLNHDAMYWYRQDPGQGLRLIYYSQIVNDFQKGDIAEGYSVSREKKESFPLTVTSAQKNPTAFYLCASSVQGDLAEAFFGQGTRLTVV.

This clone was seen just once. CDR3 region: CASSLGTHNTGELFF. DNA of the CDR3: TGTGCCAGCAGCCTCGGGACTCACAACACCGGGGAGCTGTTTTTT. The genes are TRBV11-2 and TRBJ2-2, with a tentative D call TRBD2 (6 bases). Germline V CDR1 and CDR2: SGHAT, FQNNGV. Trimming pared 5 bases from V and 2 bases from J, leaving 12 bases between. CDR3 length equals 15 residues.

As regards this clone: The junction does not match germline at one end; this may be a read error. The rearrangement uses TRBV27 and TRBJ1-5; TRBD1 matches 8 bases. Germline V gene data show CDR1 as MNHEY and CDR2 as SMNVEV (reference sequence). This CDR3 has 13 residues. The CDR3 nucleotides read TGTGCCAGCAGTTCAGGGGGCAAGCAGCCCCAGCATTTT. This encodes CASSSGGKQPQHF.

The chain combines TRBV2 with TRBJ1-5; 10 nucleotides match TRBD1. The germline CDR1 and CDR2 sequences are SNHLY and FYNNEI. The ends lost 7 bases at V and 4 bases at J; junction bases unmatched: 7. The CDR3 consists of 15 residues. CDR3 in DNA: TGTGCCAGCACAAGGGGACAGGGGTCAAATCAGCCCCAGCATTTT. This codes for CASTRGQGSNQPQHF.

This rearrangement joins TRBV5-5 to TRBJ2-7, with 9 bases matching TRBD1. The germline CDR1 and CDR2 sequences are SGHKS and YYEKEE (reference sequence). V gave up 3 bases and J gave up 0 bases; unmatched junction bases: 4. The CDR3 runs to 15 residues. CDR3 in DNA: TGTGCCAGCAGCTGGGAGGGACAGGGCTCCTACGAGCAGTACTTC. Protein product: CASSWEGQGSYEQYF.

The genes are TRBV10-3 and TRBJ2-1; 12 bases line up with TRBD2. CDR1 is ENHRY, CDR2 SYGVKD, per germline. The V and J ends lost 2 bases and 5 bases, in that order; junction bases with no gene match: 4. The CDR3 loop spans 16 amino acids. The CDR3 bases are TGTGCCATCAGTGAGCCGGGACTAGCGGGTAACAATGAGCAGTTCTTC. Amino acid sequence: CAISEPGLAGNNEQFF.

The chain joins TRBV28 to TRBJ1-1; D perhaps matches TRBD1 (5 bases). Germline CDR1 reads MDHEN; CDR2 reads SYDVKM. The CDR3 consists of 15 residues. Written as DNA, the CDR3 is TGTGCAGCAGGCGGGAAGGGGACTCTTTACACTGAAGCTTTCTTT. It encodes CAAGGKGTLYTEAFF.

This clone was seen a single time. This chain connects TRBV9 to TRBJ2-3; TRBD2 is a possible D gene (7 bases). The CDR3 has 15 amino acids. Between the trimmed V and J ends, which lost 3 bases and 8 bases, there was a span of 19 bases. Germline V lookup: CDR1 SGDLS, CDR2 YYNGEE. The CDR3: CASSEGLGGAVTQYF. DNA of the CDR3: TGTGCCAGCAGCGAGGGCCTTGGGGGGGCGGTTACGCAGTATTTT.

The CDR3 region is CASSDGGRLYGYTF. In DNA, the CDR3 is TGTGCCAGCAGTGACGGGGGGCGCCTCTATGGCTACACCTTC. The V gene is TRBV6-1, the J gene TRBJ1-2; TRBD1 might be the D (6 bases). Trimming took off 3 bases at V and 4 bases at J, with 12 bases between the two ends. This CDR3 region has 14 residues. Germline lookup yields CDR1 MNHNS and CDR2 SASEGT.

The chain has TRBV28 and TRBJ1-1, with TRBD1 matching 9 bases. CDR1 is MDHEN and CDR2 is SYDVKM in the germline V gene. This CDR3 spans 15 amino acids. Germline trimming cut 8 bases from V and 4 bases from J; bases unmatched to any gene: 11. CDR3 in amino acids: CASSMGGQGGTEAFF. Written as DNA, the CDR3 is TGTGCCAGCTCCATGGGGGGACAGGGAGGCACTGAAGCTTTCTTT.

The J gene is TRBJ2-7, the V gene TRBV11-2; 9 positions match TRBD2. Germline loops: CDR1 SGHAT, CDR2 FQNNGV. V was pared by 1 base and J by 2 bases, with 9 bases of the junction left unmatched. The CDR3 spans 17 residues. CDR3 nucleotide sequence: TGTGCCAGCAGCTTAGCCCTTGGAGCGGGAGGTCCCTACGAGCAGTACTTC. It is translated as CASSLALGAGGPYEQYF. The variable domain in full, with the rest retrieved from reference TRBV11-2 and TRBJ2-7, is EAGVAQSPRYKIIEKRQSVAFWCNPISGHATLYWYQQILGQGPKLLIQFQNNGVVDDSQLPKDRFSAERLKGVDSTLKIQPAKLEDSAVYLCASSLALGAGGPYEQYFGPGTRLTVT.

This clone was recorded only once. The chain is built from TRBV3-1 (or the pseudogene TRBV3-2) and TRBJ2-2, with TRBD2 matching over 8 bases. Germline CDR1 reads LGHDT; CDR2 reads YNNKEL (reference sequence). Trimming cost V 4 bases and J 7 bases; bases outside gene matches: 11. CDR3 size: 16 residues. The CDR3 loop is CASSPPPGLGIGELFF. CDR3 bases: TGTGCCAGCAGCCCCCCACCGGGACTAGGTATCGGGGAGCTGTTTTTT.

This clone appeared a few times. This CDR3 reads CASTSGVSIYNEQFF. The CDR3 nucleotides read TGTGCCAGTACATCGGGAGTCTCAATATACAATGAGCAGTTCTTC. The chain combines TRBV19 with TRBJ2-1, with D tentatively TRBD2 (6 bases). CDR1 is LNHDA and CDR2 is SQIVND in the germline V gene (reference sequence). The CDR3 contains 15 residues. V was shortened by 7 bases and J by 4 bases, with 17 bases between the two germline ends.

The V call is TRBV9, the J call TRBJ2-2; 12 nucleotides align to TRBD2. J lost 7 bases, V lost 0 bases, and 10 bases had no gene match. CDR3 length: 18 residues. Germline loops: CDR1 SGDLS, CDR2 YYNGEE. The CDR3, as DNA: TGTGCCAGCAGCGTAGGACTAGCGGGGGCCCCCTCGGGCGGGGAGCTGTTTTTT. Protein: CASSVGLAGAPSGGELFF.

The CDR3 bases are TGCGCCAGCAGCTTACAACAGGGCAACTATGGCTACACCTTC. It yields the protein CASSLQQGNYGYTF. This chain links TRBV5-1 with TRBJ1-2, with D possibly matching TRBD1 (6 bases). The CDR3 spans 14 residues. From germline, CDR1 is SGHRS and CDR2 YFSETQ. With 2 bases removed from V and 2 bases from J, the gap between germline ends came to 10 bases.

The chain uses TRBV3-1 (or the pseudogene TRBV3-2) and TRBJ2-7; D uncertain. V lost 4 bases and J lost 4, with 14 bases in between. The CDR3 covers 14 residues. CDR1 and CDR2 from the germline V gene are LGHDT and YNNKEL (reference sequence). DNA for the CDR3: TGTGCCAGCAGCCCACGGGTCCTCCCTTACGAGCAGTACTTC. Amino acid sequence: CASSPRVLPYEQYF.

This clone was detected a few times. This rearrangement joins TRBV11-2 to TRBJ2-7; D gene uncertain. The CDR3 consists of 11 residues. Trimming removed 5 bases at V and 3 bases at J, with 5 bases between. Per germline, CDR1 SGHAT and CDR2 FQNNGV. The CDR3 loop is CASSQNYEQYF. The CDR3 nucleotides read TGTGCCAGCAGCCAGAACTACGAGCAGTACTTC. Full variable domain (missing parts from reference TRBV11-2 and TRBJ2-7): EAGVAQSPRYKIIEKRQSVAFWCNPISGHATLYWYQQILGQGPKLLIQFQNNGVVDDSQLPKDRFSAERLKGVDSTLKIQPAKLEDSAVYLCASSQNYEQYFGPGTRLTVT.

The chain links TRBV6-2 or TRBV6-3 to TRBJ1-6, with TRBD1 matching over 7 bases. CDR3 length equals 14 residues. Trimming at V came to 5 bases and at J to 8 bases, leaving 6 bases not matched to a gene. CDR1 is MNHEY, CDR2 SVGEGT, per germline. The CDR3 DNA follows: TGTGCCAGCAGTATAGGACAGGACCATTCACCCCTCCACTTT. Translating gives CASSIGQDHSPLHF.

This chain joins TRBV5-8 and TRBJ1-5; D unresolved. In germline, CDR1 is SGHTS, CDR2 YDEGEE. This CDR3 is built from 12 residues. Deletions cut 0 bases from V and 6 bases from J, with 4 bases between. The CDR3 nucleotides are TGTGCCAGCAGCTTGGCTAGTCAGCCCCAGCATTTT. Protein product: CASSLASQPQHF.

The chain has TRBV3-1 (or the pseudogene TRBV3-2) and TRBJ1-3; a weak D match, TRBD1 (6 bases). In germline, CDR1 is LGHDT, CDR2 YNNKEL (reference sequence). Trimming pared 6 bases from V and 3 bases from J, leaving 12 bases between. The CDR3 spans 14 residues. The CDR3 protein is CASRPGEGGNTIYF. The CDR3 DNA follows: TGTGCCAGCAGACCAGGGGAGGGTGGAAACACCATATATTTT.